Listed here are 29 T cell receptor beta chains from one sample, sequenced in a study of cytomegalovirus exposure and HLA in healthy donors. It was with 60 Vbeta and 13 Jbeta primers that the PCR ran. TCRdb's copy holds only in-frame clones and misses some; the assay was immunoSEQ multiplex PCR. Here the sample spans about 150,000 clones, approximately 80% being singletons. Sequencing was carried out using PBMCs. The receptors stem from a woman between 40 and 50 years old in good health and CMV-seropositive.

The chain couples TRBV5-4 to TRBJ1-1, with TRBD1 matching over 7 bases. The V gene's germline CDR1 is SGHNT and CDR2 YYREEE (reference sequence). The CDR3 runs to 14 residues. V lost 4 bases, J lost 1 base, and 4 bases stayed unmatched. The CDR3 bases are TGTGCCAGCAGCCAGACAGGGAAGAACACTGAAGCTTTCTTT. Its translation: CASSQTGKNTEAFF.

V usage is TRBV5-8 and J usage is TRBJ2-7, with TRBD1 as a possible D gene (8 bases). The germline V gene encodes CDR1 SGHTS and CDR2 YDEGEE. Trimming pared 5 bases from V and 5 bases from J, leaving 17 bases between. The length of the CDR3 is 14 residues. This chain's CDR3 is CASSPGTGGDEQYF. CDR3 DNA sequence: TGTGCCAGCAGTCCAGGAACAGGGGGGGACGAGCAGTACTTC. The entire variable domain, with the rest obtained from reference TRBV5-8 and TRBJ2-7, is as follows: EAGVTQSPTHLIKTRGQQATLRCSPISGHTSVYWYQQALGLGLQFLLWYDEGEERNRGNFPPRFSGRQFPNYSSELNVNALELEDSALYLCASSPGTGGDEQYFGPGTRLTVT.

This clone was seen a single time. The chain links TRBV11-2 to TRBJ1-6, with D unclear. The germline V gene encodes CDR1 SGHAT and CDR2 FQNNGV. CDR3 length: 13 amino acids. V gave up 5 bases and J gave up 7 bases, with 9 bases separating them. In DNA, the CDR3 is TGTGCCAGCAGCGAAACCCTAAATTCACCCCTCCACTTT. Its translation: CASSETLNSPLHF.

The J gene is TRBJ2-5, the V gene TRBV4-1; 7 bases line up with TRBD1. This CDR3 contains 14 residues. Trimming at V came to 3 bases and at J to 1 base, leaving 2 bases not matched to a gene. CDR1 is MGHRA, CDR2 YSYEKL, per germline. This CDR3 is CASSQTGLQETQYF. DNA for the CDR3: TGCGCCAGCAGCCAGACAGGGCTCCAAGAGACCCAGTACTTC.

The chain uses TRBV7-2 and TRBJ2-7, with D maybe TRBD2 (7 bases). Trimming left V 4 bases short and J 6 bases short, with 13 bases between. Germline V gene lookup returns CDR1 SGHTA and CDR2 FQGNSA. CDR3 length: 13 residues. The CDR3 sequence: CASSSRGGGEQYF. The DNA of the CDR3 is TGTGCCAGCAGCTCCCGAGGGGGGGGCGAGCAGTACTTC. The whole variable domain, remainder taken from reference TRBV7-2 and TRBJ2-7, is GAGVSQSPSNKVTEKGKDVELRCDPISGHTALYWYRQSLGQGLEFLIYFQGNSAPDKSGLPSDRFSAERTGGSVSTLTIQRTQQEDSAVYLCASSSRGGGEQYFGPGTRLTVT.

This chain links TRBV5-6 with TRBJ1-2; 10 positions agree with TRBD1. The CDR3 runs 15 residues. Per germline, CDR1 SGHDT and CDR2 YYEEEE. Trimming at V came to 4 bases and at J to 0 bases, leaving 3 bases not matched to a gene. CDR3 sequence: CASSLGTGANYGYTF. The CDR3 DNA sequence: TGTGCCAGCAGCCTAGGGACAGGGGCTAACTATGGCTACACCTTC.

Written as DNA, the CDR3 is TGTGCCAGCAGCGTAGAAGGGGGTAGCACTGAAGCTTTCTTT. It is translated as CASSVEGGSTEAFF. This sequence joins TRBV9 and TRBJ1-1; the D gene is possibly TRBD1 (6 bases). Germline V gene sequence: CDR1 SGDLS, CDR2 YYNGEE. The CDR3 consists of 14 residues. V gave up 0 bases and J gave up 4 bases, with 10 bases separating them.

The chain has TRBV7-3 and TRBJ2-1, with 10 bases lining up with TRBD2. The germline V gene encodes CDR1 SGHTA and CDR2 FQGTGA. V shed 6 bases and J 5 bases; nucleotides not matched to a gene: 4. The CDR3 totals 14 residues. The CDR3 loop reads CASSRTSGNNEQFF. In nucleotides, the CDR3 is TGTGCCAGCAGTCGGACTAGCGGAAACAATGAGCAGTTCTTC.

This clone was counted only a few times. The gene calls are TRBV5-4 and TRBJ2-7; D possibly corresponds to TRBD2 (5 bases). V shed 3 bases and J shed 1 base, with 8 bases lying between them. The CDR3 sequence is 13 residues long. Germline CDR1 SGHNT, CDR2 YYREEE (reference sequence). The chain's CDR3 is CASSSGLSYEQYF. The CDR3 DNA reads as TGTGCCAGCAGCTCAGGACTTTCCTACGAGCAGTACTTC.

This chain joins TRBV6-5 and TRBJ2-3, with D tentatively TRBD1 (5 bases). Trimming took 6 bases from V and 0 from J, leaving 13 bases between them. CDR1 is MNHEY and CDR2 is SVGAGI in the germline V gene. This CDR3 is built from 15 residues. The CDR3 loop is CASSDRKPSTDTQYF. In DNA form, the CDR3 reads TGTGCCAGCAGCGACAGAAAACCTAGCACAGATACGCAGTATTTT.

DNA of the CDR3: TGTGCCAGCAGTACCCCCGAAGGGGAGGTGTTTTTT. Protein sequence: CASSTPEGEVFF. The chain employs TRBV28 and TRBJ1-4; TRBD1 might be the D (5 bases). V was trimmed by 5 bases and J by 15 bases, leaving 16 bases between them. The CDR3 has 12 residues. Germline values: CDR1 MDHEN, CDR2 SYDVKM.

The chain uses TRBV6-4 and TRBJ1-1; D uncertain. The ends were cut back, 4 bases at V and 0 bases at J, with 6 bases in the middle. CDR1 is MRHNA, CDR2 SNTAGT, per germline. This CDR3 is built from 13 residues. The CDR3 spells CASSAHLNTEAFF. Written as DNA, the CDR3 is TGTGCCAGCAGTGCCCATCTGAACACTGAAGCTTTCTTT.

This clone was picked up one time. The rearrangement joins TRBV28 to TRBJ1-2; D call uncertain. This CDR3 is 12 amino acids long. Trimming pared 5 bases from V and 8 bases from J, leaving 12 bases between. Looked up from germline, CDR1 is MDHEN and CDR2 is SYDVKM. The CDR3 DNA reads TGTGCCAGCAGTCAAGTGGGCTCCGGCTACACCTTC. Protein: CASSQVGSGYTF.

The rearrangement links TRBV29-1 to TRBJ2-3; 7 bases align to TRBD2. The CDR3 has 14 residues. V was clipped by 4 bases and J by 5 bases; unmatched bases: 9. Germline V CDR1 and CDR2: SQVTM, ANQGSEA. The CDR3 DNA reads as TGCAGCGTTGCTCCGGGGGGTCCTCAAGATACGCAGTATTTT. Translating it yields CSVAPGGPQDTQYF.

This chain joins TRBV7-2 and TRBJ2-2; possibly TRBD2 for D (6 bases). Germline CDR1 SGHTA, CDR2 FQGNSA. This CDR3 region has 14 residues. Between the trimmed V and J ends, which lost 5 bases and 2 bases, there was a span of 9 bases. CDR3 DNA: TGTGCCAGCAGCAACGCGGGAAACACCGGGGAGCTGTTTTTT. Its protein is CASSNAGNTGELFF.

The chain recombines TRBV4-2 with TRBJ2-7, with D possibly matching TRBD1 (6 bases). This CDR3 is 15 amino acids long. The germline V and J ends were trimmed by 0 bases and 3 bases, with 12 bases remaining between them. Germline V CDR1 and CDR2: LGHNA, YNFKEQ. CDR3 amino acids: CASSQDTDSHYEQYF. CDR3 in DNA: TGTGCCAGCAGCCAAGATACGGACAGCCACTACGAGCAGTACTTC.

The CDR3 loop is CASSQDFSGGSYEQYF. The CDR3 DNA is TGCGCCAGCAGCCAAGATTTTAGCGGGGGGTCCTACGAGCAGTACTTC. The chain uses TRBV4-3 and TRBJ2-7; TRBD2 matches at 10 bases. Looked up from germline, CDR1 is LGHNA and CDR2 is YSLEER. V shed 0 bases, J shed 1 base, and the junction held 3 bases outside the gene matches. The CDR3 length is 16 residues.

This CDR3 is CASTQAGGNYNEQFF. Written as DNA, the CDR3 is TGCGCCAGCACCCAAGCGGGAGGGAATTACAATGAGCAGTTCTTC. The rearrangement uses TRBV5-1 and TRBJ2-1; 10 nucleotides align to TRBD2. The trim removed 6 bases at V and 4 bases at J, leaving 7 bases unmatched. CDR3 length: 15 residues. From germline, CDR1 is SGHRS and CDR2 YFSETQ.

The chain couples TRBV2 to TRBJ1-2; weak D call: TRBD1 (5 bases). The length of the CDR3 is 16 residues. Trimming stripped 5 bases from V and 0 bases from J, with 16 bases between. The germline V gene encodes CDR1 SNHLY and CDR2 FYNNEI. The CDR3 loop reads CASSTQERGANYGYTF. In DNA form, the CDR3 reads TGTGCCAGCAGTACACAAGAAAGGGGTGCTAACTATGGCTACACCTTC. The full variable domain, with the rest looked up from reference TRBV2 and TRBJ1-2, is EPEVTQTPSHQVTQMGQEVILRCVPISNHLYFYWYRQILGQKVEFLVSFYNNEISEKSEIFDDQFSVERPDGSNFTLKIRSTKLEDSAMYFCASSTQERGANYGYTFGSGTRLTVV.

The rearrangement uses TRBV18 and TRBJ1-4, with D uncertain. With 2 bases removed from V and 3 bases from J, the gap between germline ends came to 10 bases. In germline, CDR1 is KGHSH, CDR2 LQKENI. The length of the CDR3 is 15 residues. CDR3 coding DNA: TGTGCCAGCTCACCAAATTCAGACTCTAATGAAAAACTGTTTTTT. It translates to CASSPNSDSNEKLFF.

At least ten counts were recorded for this clone. The chain carries TRBV5-1 and TRBJ2-2, with TRBD1 matching over 7 bases. This CDR3 contains 16 residues. Germline trimming cut 2 bases from V and 5 bases from J; bases unmatched to any gene: 9. Looked up from germline, CDR1 is SGHRS and CDR2 is YFSETQ. The CDR3 spells CASSLTGERATGELFF. The CDR3 DNA follows: TGCGCCAGCAGCTTAACAGGGGAAAGAGCGACCGGGGAGCTGTTTTTT.

This chain joins TRBV30 and TRBJ2-1; 8 positions agree with TRBD2. The CDR3 is made up of 15 amino acids. V lost 2 bases to trimming and J lost 6 bases; unmatched junction nucleotides: 9. Germline values: CDR1 GTSNPN, CDR2 SVGIG (reference sequence). As DNA, the CDR3 is TGTGCCTGGAGTTTCCAGGGACTAGTCGGCAATGAGCAGTTCTTC. Protein sequence: CAWSFQGLVGNEQFF.

This clone was observed a single time. The rearrangement uses TRBV9 and TRBJ2-2; 8 positions match TRBD2. J was trimmed by 3 bases and V by 1 base; bases with no gene match: 5. Per the germline V gene, CDR1 is SGDLS and CDR2 is YYNGEE. This CDR3 contains 16 residues. DNA of the CDR3: TGTGCCAGCAGCGTAAGGGCTAGCGGGTACACCGGGGAGCTGTTTTTT. It is translated as CASSVRASGYTGELFF.

This clone was observed a single time. The chain combines TRBV6-4 with TRBJ1-1; D remains ambiguous. With 4 bases removed from V and 0 bases from J, the gap between germline ends came to 6 bases. Germline V lookup: CDR1 MRHNA, CDR2 SNTAGT. The CDR3 has 13 residues. The CDR3 DNA is TGTGCCAGCAGTGTCCATCTGAACACTGAAGCTTTCTTT. Protein sequence: CASSVHLNTEAFF.

The genes are TRBV9 and TRBJ2-1; 7 positions match TRBD2. CDR3 length: 20 amino acids. The germline gives CDR1 SGDLS, CDR2 YYNGEE. V was pared by 0 bases and J by 8 bases, with 23 bases of the junction left unmatched. CDR3: CASSVGLAGGRVHTSDEQFF. The CDR3 nucleotides are TGTGCCAGCAGCGTAGGCCTGGCAGGAGGGCGGGTACATACTAGCGATGAGCAGTTCTTC.

The rearrangement links TRBV28 to TRBJ2-7, with D possibly being TRBD1 (6 bases). Germline V gene lookup returns CDR1 MDHEN and CDR2 SYDVKM. The CDR3 has 13 amino acids. Trimming cost V 10 bases and J 0 bases, with 13 bases left between them. Here the CDR3 reads CANQGRSSYEQYF. DNA of the CDR3: TGTGCCAACCAGGGGCGATCCTCCTACGAGCAGTACTTC. Full variable domain (missing parts from reference TRBV28 and TRBJ2-7): DVKVTQSSRYLVKRTGEKVFLECVQDMDHENMFWYRQDPGLGLRLIYFSYDVKMKEKGDIPEGYSVSREKKERFSLILESASTNQTSMYLCANQGRSSYEQYFGPGTRLTVT.

The rearrangement joins TRBV7-2 to TRBJ2-7; possible D gene TRBD2, 6 bases. Germline V gene sequence: CDR1 SGHTA, CDR2 FQGNSA. V lost 9 bases, J lost 5 bases, and 17 bases lay in between. This CDR3 is built from 13 residues. The CDR3 DNA follows: TGTGCCAGTGGGGGGACGGTGCCGGACGAGCAGTACTTC. Amino acids: CASGGTVPDEQYF.

V gene TRBV5-1 combines with J gene TRBJ2-7, with a weak D call TRBD2 (5 bases). Between the trimmed V and J ends, which lost 0 bases and 1 base, there was a span of 23 bases. The CDR3 covers 19 residues. CDR1 is SGHRS, CDR2 YFSETQ, per germline. The CDR3 DNA sequence: TGCGCCAGCAGCTTGGTTAAGCTACCTGGAGCGGCTCAATCCTACGAGCAGTACTTC. Its protein product is CASSLVKLPGAAQSYEQYF.

The V gene is TRBV2, the J gene TRBJ1-4, with TRBD1 matching 7 bases. Unmatched junction bases numbered 9, after V lost 8 bases and J lost 3 bases. The CDR3 runs to 15 residues. The germline V gene has CDR1 SNHLY and CDR2 FYNNEI. For the CDR3, the DNA is TGTGCCAGCCGCCGACAGGGTCTCGCTAATGAAAAACTGTTTTTT. As protein: CASRRQGLANEKLFF.